This TCR beta chain was identified during a study of T cell clonality in common variable immunodeficiency. In its sample, this clone was seen many times. The target antigen is unknown. Coverage ceases 3 residues before the CDR3 finishes, and the germline J gene fills in the end. Germline V gives CDR1 DFQATT, CDR2 SNEGSKA (reference sequence). Between the trimmed V and J ends, which lost 6 bases and 6 bases, there was a span of 12 bases. The length of the CDR3 is 12 residues. Whole-study results and caveats: Compared with healthy controls, CVID subjects showed increased TCRbeta clonality, mostly in about a third.

Measured with immunoSEQ multiplex PCR; TCRdb has only the in-frame clones, and not every one. In total the sample includes tens of thousands of clones, none of them seen once. Input material: peripheral blood mononuclear cells. The source is a person between 18 and 69 years old in good health. The V and J genes are TRBV20-1 and TRBJ1-5; a weak D match, TRBD1 (6 bases). This CDR3 is CSALQGSQPQHF. Partial CDR3 DNA: TGCAGTGCCCTACAGGGATCTCAGCCC.